A single sample gave rise to the 7 T cell receptor beta chains below, sequenced in a study of cytomegalovirus exposure and HLA in healthy donors. Amplification used 60 Vbeta primers and 13 Jbeta primers. Sequenced by immunoSEQ multiplex PCR; TCRdb stores in-frame clones only, minus some. This sample has about 190,000 clones, with around 82% found just once. Sequencing was carried out using PBMCs. The receptors come from a woman aged 25 to 45 in good health and CMV-seropositive.

The chain couples TRBV28 to TRBJ2-7; TRBD2 matches 10 bases. The CDR3 runs 13 residues. Germline V gene lookup returns CDR1 MDHEN and CDR2 SYDVKM. J gave up 2 bases and V 6 bases, and 1 base lay outside the gene matches. The CDR3 reads CASRGTSAYEQYF. CDR3 coding DNA: TGTGCCAGCAGGGGGACTAGCGCCTACGAGCAGTACTTC. Combining the CDR3 with reference TRBV28 and TRBJ2-7 gives the whole variable domain DVKVTQSSRYLVKRTGEKVFLECVQDMDHENMFWYRQDPGLGLRLIYFSYDVKMKEKGDIPEGYSVSREKKERFSLILESASTNQTSMYLCASRGTSAYEQYFGPGTRLTVT.

The V call is TRBV7-9, the J call TRBJ1-2; D possibly corresponds to TRBD1 (5 bases). The germline CDR1 and CDR2 sequences are SEHNR and FQNEAQ (reference sequence). V gave up 5 bases and J gave up 4 bases, with 11 bases separating them. The CDR3 contains 13 residues. This CDR3 reads CASSPGGTYGYTF. The CDR3 bases are TGTGCCAGCAGCCCCGGGGGGACCTATGGCTACACCTTC.

V usage is TRBV11-2 and J usage is TRBJ2-6, with D unresolved. The length of the CDR3 is 12 residues. V was trimmed by 6 bases and J by 4 bases, leaving 4 bases between them. The germline V gene has CDR1 SGHAT and CDR2 FQNNGV. The DNA for the CDR3 is TGTGCCAGCAGTGAGGGGGCCAACGTCCTGACTTTC. Encoded protein: CASSEGANVLTF.

V is TRBV9 and J is TRBJ1-1, with unresolved D. This CDR3 contains 14 residues. Trimming shortened V by 3 bases and J by 0 bases, and 9 bases separated the two germline ends. CDR1 SGDLS and CDR2 YYNGEE come from the germline V gene. CDR3 DNA: TGTGCCAGCAGCGCGTCGGGGATGAACACTGAAGCTTTCTTT. Translated, it gives CASSASGMNTEAFF.

The V call is TRBV7-6, the J call TRBJ2-1; D is perhaps TRBD1 (5 bases). V was shortened by 1 base and J by 8 bases, with 6 bases between the two germline ends. This CDR3 spans 12 amino acids. The V gene's germline CDR1 is SGHVS and CDR2 FNYEAQ. For the CDR3, the DNA is TGTGCCAGCAGCTTAGGGGGCGATGAGCAGTTCTTC. Residues: CASSLGGDEQFF. The whole variable domain, filled in from reference TRBV7-6 and TRBJ2-1, reads GAGVSQSPRYKVTKRGQDVALRCDPISGHVSLYWYRQALGQGPEFLTYFNYEAQQDKSGLPNDRFSAERPEGSISTLTIQRTEQRDSAMYRCASSLGGDEQFFGPGTRLTVL.

This clone was seen more than once but under ten times. The chain has TRBV20-1 and TRBJ1-4; maybe TRBD1 (5 bases). Trimming removed 1 base from V and 15 bases from J, with 9 bases in between. This CDR3 region has 10 residues. Germline CDR1 and CDR2: DFQATT and SNEGSKA (reference sequence). For the CDR3, the DNA is TGCAGTGCTAGAGGTCAGGGCGTGTTTTTT. This sequence encodes CSARGQGVFF.

CDR3 loop: CASSVTGTTQYF. The DNA of the CDR3 is TGTGCCAGCAGCGTTACAGGGACGACGCAGTATTTT. The gene calls are TRBV9 and TRBJ2-3; perhaps TRBD1 as D (6 bases). Germline V gene lookup returns CDR1 SGDLS and CDR2 YYNGEE. CDR3 length: 12 amino acids. Trimming shortened V by 2 bases and J by 9 bases, and 10 bases separated the two germline ends.